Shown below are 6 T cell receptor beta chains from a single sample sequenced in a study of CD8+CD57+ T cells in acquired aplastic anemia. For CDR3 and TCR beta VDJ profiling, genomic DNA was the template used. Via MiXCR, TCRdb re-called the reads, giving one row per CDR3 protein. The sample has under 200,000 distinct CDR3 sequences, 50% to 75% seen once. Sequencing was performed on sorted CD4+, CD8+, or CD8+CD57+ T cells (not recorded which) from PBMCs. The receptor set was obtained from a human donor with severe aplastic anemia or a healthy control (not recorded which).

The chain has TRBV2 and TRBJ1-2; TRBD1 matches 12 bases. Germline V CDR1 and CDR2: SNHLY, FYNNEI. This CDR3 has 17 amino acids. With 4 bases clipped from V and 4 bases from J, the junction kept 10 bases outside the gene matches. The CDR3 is CASSGPGQGASSYGYTF. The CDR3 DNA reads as TGTGCCAGCAGTGGACCGGGACAGGGGGCTAGTAGCTATGGCTACACCTTC.

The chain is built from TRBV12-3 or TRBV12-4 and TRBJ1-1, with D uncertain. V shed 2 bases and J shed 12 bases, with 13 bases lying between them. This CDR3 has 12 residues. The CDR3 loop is CASSLFQGKTFF. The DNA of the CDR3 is TGTGCCAGCAGTTTATTTCAAGGGAAAACTTTCTTT.

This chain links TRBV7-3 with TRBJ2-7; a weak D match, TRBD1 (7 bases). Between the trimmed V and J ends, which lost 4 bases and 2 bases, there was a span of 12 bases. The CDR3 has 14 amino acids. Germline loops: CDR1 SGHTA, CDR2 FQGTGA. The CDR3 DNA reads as TGTGCCAGCAGCTCATGGAGGGGGCCCTACGAGCAGTACTTC. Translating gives CASSSWRGPYEQYF.

The CDR3 reads CASSPLSSGYEQYF. The DNA for the CDR3 is TGTGCCAGCAGCCCTCTCTCGTCGGGCTACGAGCAGTACTTC. The chain is built from TRBV5-6 and TRBJ2-7; D remains unclear. There are 14 residues in the CDR3. The V end was cut by 4 bases, the J end by 3 bases, with 14 bases between. Germline V gene lookup returns CDR1 SGHDT and CDR2 YYEEEE.

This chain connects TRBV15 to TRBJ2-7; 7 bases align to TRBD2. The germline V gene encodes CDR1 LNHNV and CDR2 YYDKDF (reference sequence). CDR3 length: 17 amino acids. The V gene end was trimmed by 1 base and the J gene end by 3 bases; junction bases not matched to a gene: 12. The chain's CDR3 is CATSRGGGPGAHYEQYF. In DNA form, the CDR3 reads TGTGCCACCAGCAGAGGGGGGGGTCCAGGAGCGCACTACGAGCAGTACTTC.

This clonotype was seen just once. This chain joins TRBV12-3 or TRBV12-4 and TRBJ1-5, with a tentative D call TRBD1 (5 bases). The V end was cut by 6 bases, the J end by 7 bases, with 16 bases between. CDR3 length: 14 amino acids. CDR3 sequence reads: CASRPSGGTQPQHF. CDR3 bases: TGTGCCAGCAGACCGTCCGGGGGGACGCAGCCCCAGCATTTT.